This is a list of T cell receptor beta chains from one sample in a study of blood T cell repertoires in COVID-19. The repertoire was sequenced with immunoSEQ multiplex PCR; TCRdb's copy has only in-frame clones and lacks some. The sample records about 140,000 clones, over 60% being singletons. Sequenced input: peripheral blood. These TCRs come from an elderly woman with active or convalescent COVID-19. Both conserved end residues are part of each CDR3. D genes are given only for firm matches. Size is stated for part of the rows, as once, few or many counts, or as a class when the clone is expanded.

d_call j_call v_call clone_size cdr3_aa cdr3_nt
- TRBJ2-7 TRBV30 - CAWKPRQGSYEQYF TGTGCCTGGAAACCTCGCCAGGGGTCCTACGAGCAGTACTTC
- TRBJ1-4 TRBV5-8 - CASSYSTTNEKLFF TGTGCCAGCAGTTACAGTACAACTAATGAAAAACTGTTTTTT
TRBD1 TRBJ1-4 TRBV18 few CASSPPGTANEKLFF TGTGCCAGCTCACCACCCGGGACAGCTAATGAAAAACTGTTTTTT
- TRBJ2-1 TRBV11-1 - CASSLGLWQGNNEQFF TGTGCCAGCAGCTTAGGACTTTGGCAGGGGAACAATGAGCAGTTCTTC
- TRBJ2-5 TRBV20-1 - CSASPSGQSETQYF TGCAGTGCTAGTCCTTCCGGACAGTCGGAGACCCAGTACTTC
- TRBJ1-4 TRBV28 once CASRRGGIYEKLFF TGTGCCAGCAGAAGGGGGGGGATTTACGAAAAACTGTTTTTT
- TRBJ2-5 TRBV19 - CASSLGTFQETQYF TGTGCCAGTAGCCTCGGGACTTTCCAAGAGACCCAGTACTTC
TRBD1 TRBJ1-1 TRBV7-6 - CASSLLQGGNTEAFF TGTGCCAGCAGCCTCTTACAGGGGGGGAACACTGAAGCTTTCTTT
- TRBJ1-2 TRBV2 - CASSEGVRVGYGYTF TGTGCCAGCAGTGAAGGGGTCCGGGTGGGCTATGGCTACACCTTC
TRBD1 TRBJ1-3 TRBV18 - CASSHGTGDSSGTIYF TGTGCCAGCTCCCACGGGACAGGGGACTCGTCCGGCACCATATATTTT
- TRBJ2-1 TRBV29-1 once CSVLKQGLNEQFF TGCAGCGTCCTAAAACAGGGATTAAATGAGCAGTTCTTC
TRBD2 TRBJ2-3 TRBV7-2 - CASSPLLGSSGATDTQYF TGTGCCAGCAGCCCGCTTCTGGGGAGTAGCGGGGCCACAGATACGCAGTATTTT
- TRBJ1-6 TRBV19 - CASSPAVPNSPLHF TGTGCCAGTAGCCCGGCGGTCCCTAATTCACCCCTCCACTTT
TRBD1 TRBJ2-1 TRBV10-3 - CAISGSLGQGLLFF TGTGCCATCAGTGGCTCGCTTGGACAGGGCCTACTGTTCTTC
- TRBJ1-4 TRBV3-1/TRBV3-2 - CASSQDLVTNEKLFF TGTGCCAGCAGCCAAGATCTCGTGACTAATGAAAAACTGTTTTTT
TRBD1 TRBJ1-4 TRBV5-1 - CASSARDRINEKLFF TGCGCCAGCAGCGCCCGGGACAGGATTAATGAAAAACTGTTTTTT